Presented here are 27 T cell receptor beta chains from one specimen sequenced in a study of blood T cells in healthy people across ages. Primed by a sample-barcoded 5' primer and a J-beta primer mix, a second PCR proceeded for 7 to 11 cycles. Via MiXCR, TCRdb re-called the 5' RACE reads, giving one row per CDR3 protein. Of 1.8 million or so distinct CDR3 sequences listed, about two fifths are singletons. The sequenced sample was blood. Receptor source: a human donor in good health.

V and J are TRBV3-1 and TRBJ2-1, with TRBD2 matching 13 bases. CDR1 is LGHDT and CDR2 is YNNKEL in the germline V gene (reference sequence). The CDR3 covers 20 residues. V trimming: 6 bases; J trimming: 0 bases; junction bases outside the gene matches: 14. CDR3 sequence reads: CASRSLAGGRPDSSYNEQFF. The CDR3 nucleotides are TGTGCCAGCAGGTCACTAGCGGGGGGGCGTCCCGACAGCTCCTACAATGAGCAGTTCTTC.

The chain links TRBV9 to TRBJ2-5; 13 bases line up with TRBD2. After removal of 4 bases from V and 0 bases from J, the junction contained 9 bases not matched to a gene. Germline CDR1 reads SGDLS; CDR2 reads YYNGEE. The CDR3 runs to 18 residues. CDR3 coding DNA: TGTGCCAGCAGCAAACAGACTAGCGGGGGGTCTTACCAAGAGACCCAGTACTTC. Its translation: CASSKQTSGGSYQETQYF.

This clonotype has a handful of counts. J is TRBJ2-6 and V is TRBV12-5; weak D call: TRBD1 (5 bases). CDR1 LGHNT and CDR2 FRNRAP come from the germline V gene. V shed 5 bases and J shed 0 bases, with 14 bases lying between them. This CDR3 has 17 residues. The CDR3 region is CASGPQVVVSGANVLTF. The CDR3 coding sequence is TGTGCTAGTGGTCCACAGGTGGTGGTCTCTGGGGCCAACGTCCTGACTTTC.

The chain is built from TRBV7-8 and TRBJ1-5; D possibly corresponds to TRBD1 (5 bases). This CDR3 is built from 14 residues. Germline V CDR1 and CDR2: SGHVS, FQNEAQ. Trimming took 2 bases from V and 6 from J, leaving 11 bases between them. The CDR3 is CASSLRGGGQPQHF. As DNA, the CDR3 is TGTGCCAGCAGCTTAAGGGGTGGCGGTCAGCCCCAGCATTTT.

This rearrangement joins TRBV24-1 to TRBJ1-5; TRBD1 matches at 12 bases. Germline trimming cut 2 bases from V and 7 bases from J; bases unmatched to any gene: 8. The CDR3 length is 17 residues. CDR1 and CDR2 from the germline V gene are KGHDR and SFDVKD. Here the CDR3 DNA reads TGTGCCACCAGTGATTCCCAGGGACAGGGGGCTCAACAGCCCCAGCATTTT. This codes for CATSDSQGQGAQQPQHF.

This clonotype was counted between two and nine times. The CDR3 region is CASSLYRVVEGYTF. CDR3 DNA: TGCGCCAGCAGCTTGTACAGGGTTGTCGAAGGCTACACCTTC. This chain joins TRBV5-1 and TRBJ1-2, with a weak D call TRBD1 (6 bases). The V end lost 1 base, the J end lost 8 bases, and 15 bases lay between the germline ends. The CDR3 totals 14 residues. Germline lookup yields CDR1 SGHRS and CDR2 YFSETQ. The entire variable domain, with the rest obtained from reference TRBV5-1 and TRBJ1-2, is as follows: KAGVTQTPRYLIKTRGQQVTLSCSPISGHRSVSWYQQTPGQGLQFLFEYFSETQRNKGNFPGRFSGRQFSNSRSEMNVSTLELGDSALYLCASSLYRVVEGYTFGSGTRLTVV.

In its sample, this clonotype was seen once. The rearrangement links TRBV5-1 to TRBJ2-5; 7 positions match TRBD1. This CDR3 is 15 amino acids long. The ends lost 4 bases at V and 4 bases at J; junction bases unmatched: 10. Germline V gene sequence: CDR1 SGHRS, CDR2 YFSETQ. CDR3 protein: CASSTTHRGGETQYF. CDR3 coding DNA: TGCGCCAGCAGCACCACGCACAGGGGCGGAGAGACCCAGTACTTC. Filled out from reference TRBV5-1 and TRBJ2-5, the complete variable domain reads KAGVTQTPRYLIKTRGQQVTLSCSPISGHRSVSWYQQTPGQGLQFLFEYFSETQRNKGNFPGRFSGRQFSNSRSEMNVSTLELGDSALYLCASSTTHRGGETQYFGPGTRLLVL.

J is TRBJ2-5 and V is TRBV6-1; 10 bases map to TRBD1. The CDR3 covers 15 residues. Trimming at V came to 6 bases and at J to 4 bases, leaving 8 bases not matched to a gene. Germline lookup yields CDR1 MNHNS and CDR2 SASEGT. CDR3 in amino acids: CASRDRGMIVETQYF. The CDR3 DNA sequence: TGTGCCAGCAGGGACAGGGGGATGATCGTAGAGACCCAGTACTTC.

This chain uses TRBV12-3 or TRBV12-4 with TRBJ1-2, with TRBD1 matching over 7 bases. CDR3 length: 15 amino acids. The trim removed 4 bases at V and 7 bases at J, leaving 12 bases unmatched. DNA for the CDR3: TGTGCCAGCAGTTCAACAGGGGTCGAGATTGGTGGCTACACCTTC. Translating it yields CASSSTGVEIGGYTF.

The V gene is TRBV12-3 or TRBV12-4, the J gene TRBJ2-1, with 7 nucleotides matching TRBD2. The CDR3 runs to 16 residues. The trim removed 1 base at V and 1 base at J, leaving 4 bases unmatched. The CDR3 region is CASSLGPAGSYNEQFF. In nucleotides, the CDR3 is TGTGCCAGCAGTTTAGGTCCAGCGGGATCCTACAATGAGCAGTTCTTC.

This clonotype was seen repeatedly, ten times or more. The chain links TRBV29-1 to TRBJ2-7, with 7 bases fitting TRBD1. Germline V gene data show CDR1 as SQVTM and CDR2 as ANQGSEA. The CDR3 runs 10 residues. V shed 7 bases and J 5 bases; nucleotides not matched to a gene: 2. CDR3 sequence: CSGQGHEQYF. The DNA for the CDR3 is TGCAGCGGACAGGGCCACGAGCAGTACTTC.

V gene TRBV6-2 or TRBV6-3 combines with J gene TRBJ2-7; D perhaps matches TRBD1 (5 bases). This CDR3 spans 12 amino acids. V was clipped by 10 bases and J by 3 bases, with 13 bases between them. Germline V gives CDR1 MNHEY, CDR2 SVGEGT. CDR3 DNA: TGTGCCACCCAGGGTTTTGACTACGAGCAGTACTTC. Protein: CATQGFDYEQYF.

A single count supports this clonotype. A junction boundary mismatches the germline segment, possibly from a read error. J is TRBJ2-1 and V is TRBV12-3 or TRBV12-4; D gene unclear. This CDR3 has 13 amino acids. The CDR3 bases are TGTGCCGGCAGCCCTTACCCGGAAACTCCGCCGTTCTTC. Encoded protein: CAGSPYPETPPFF.

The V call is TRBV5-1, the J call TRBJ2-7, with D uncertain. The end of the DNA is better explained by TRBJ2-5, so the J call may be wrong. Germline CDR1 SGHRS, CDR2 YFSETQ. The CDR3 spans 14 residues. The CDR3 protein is CASSFSGLGETQYF. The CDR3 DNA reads TGCGCCAGCAGCTTCTCCGGGCTTGGGGAGACCCAGTACTTC.

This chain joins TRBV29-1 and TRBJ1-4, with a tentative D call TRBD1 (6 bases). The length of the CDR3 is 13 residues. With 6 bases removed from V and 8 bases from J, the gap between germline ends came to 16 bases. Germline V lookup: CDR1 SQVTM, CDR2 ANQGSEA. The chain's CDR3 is CSVNWGLGEKLFF. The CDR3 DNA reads TGCAGCGTCAACTGGGGGCTCGGAGAAAAACTGTTTTTT.

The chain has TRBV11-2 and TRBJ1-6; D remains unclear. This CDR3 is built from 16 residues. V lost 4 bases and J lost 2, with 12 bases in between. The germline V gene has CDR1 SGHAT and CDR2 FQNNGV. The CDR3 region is CASSSGRAAYNSPLHF. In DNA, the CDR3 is TGTGCCAGCAGCTCAGGAAGGGCAGCCTATAATTCACCCCTCCACTTT.

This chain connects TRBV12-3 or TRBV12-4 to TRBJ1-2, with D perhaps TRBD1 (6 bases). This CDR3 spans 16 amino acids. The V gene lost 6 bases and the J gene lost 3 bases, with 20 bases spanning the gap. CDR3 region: CASSPTKSGVYYGYTF. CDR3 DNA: TGTGCCAGCAGCCCCACCAAGTCAGGGGTATACTATGGCTACACCTTC.

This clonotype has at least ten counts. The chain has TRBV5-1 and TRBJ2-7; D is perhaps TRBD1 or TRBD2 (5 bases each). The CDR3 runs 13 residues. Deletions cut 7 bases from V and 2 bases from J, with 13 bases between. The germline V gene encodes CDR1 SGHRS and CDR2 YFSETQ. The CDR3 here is CASGPGTPYEQYF. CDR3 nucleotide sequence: TGCGCCAGCGGCCCCGGGACCCCCTACGAGCAGTACTTC.

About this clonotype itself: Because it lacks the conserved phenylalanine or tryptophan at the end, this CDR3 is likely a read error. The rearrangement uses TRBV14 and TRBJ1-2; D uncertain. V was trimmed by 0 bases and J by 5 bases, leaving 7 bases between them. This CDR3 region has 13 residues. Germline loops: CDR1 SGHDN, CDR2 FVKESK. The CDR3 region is CASSQDFGYGYTC. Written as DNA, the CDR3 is TGTGCCAGCAGCCAAGATTTCGGTTATGGCTACACCTGC.

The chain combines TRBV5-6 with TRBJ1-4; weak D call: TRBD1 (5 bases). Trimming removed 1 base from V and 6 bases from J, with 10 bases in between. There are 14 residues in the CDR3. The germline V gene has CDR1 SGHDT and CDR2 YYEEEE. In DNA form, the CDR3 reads TGTGCCAGCAGCTTGCAGGGATTTGATGAAAAACTGTTTTTT. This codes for CASSLQGFDEKLFF.

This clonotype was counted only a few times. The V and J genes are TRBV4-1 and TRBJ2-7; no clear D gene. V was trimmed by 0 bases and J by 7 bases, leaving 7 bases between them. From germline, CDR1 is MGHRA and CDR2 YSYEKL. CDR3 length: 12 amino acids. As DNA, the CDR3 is TGCGCCAGCAGCCAAGATTTCATGGAGCAGTACTTC. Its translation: CASSQDFMEQYF.

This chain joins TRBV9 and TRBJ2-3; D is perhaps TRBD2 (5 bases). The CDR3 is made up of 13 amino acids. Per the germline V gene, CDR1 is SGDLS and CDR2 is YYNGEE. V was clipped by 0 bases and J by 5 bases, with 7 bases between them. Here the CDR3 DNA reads TGTGCCAGCAGCGTAGCGGGGTTAGATACGCAGTATTTT. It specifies CASSVAGLDTQYF. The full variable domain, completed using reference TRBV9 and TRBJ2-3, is DSGVTQTPKHLITATGQRVTLRCSPRSGDLSVYWYQQSLDQGLQFLIQYYNGEERAKGNILERFSAQQFPDLHSELNLSSLELGDSALYFCASSVAGLDTQYFGPGTRLTVL.

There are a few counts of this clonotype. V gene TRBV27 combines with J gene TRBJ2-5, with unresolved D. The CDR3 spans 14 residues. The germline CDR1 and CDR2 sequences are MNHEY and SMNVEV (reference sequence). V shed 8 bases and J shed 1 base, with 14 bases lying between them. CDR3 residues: CASALHGPQETQYF. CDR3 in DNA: TGTGCCAGCGCCCTACACGGACCCCAAGAGACCCAGTACTTC.

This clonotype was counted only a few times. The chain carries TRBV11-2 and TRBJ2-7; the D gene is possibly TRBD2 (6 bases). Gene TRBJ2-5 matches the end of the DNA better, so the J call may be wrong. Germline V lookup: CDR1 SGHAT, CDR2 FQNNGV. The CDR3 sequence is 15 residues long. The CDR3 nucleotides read TGTGCCAGCAGCCGGAGGGCAGGCAACAGCAAGACCCAGTACTTC. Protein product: CASSRRAGNSKTQYF.

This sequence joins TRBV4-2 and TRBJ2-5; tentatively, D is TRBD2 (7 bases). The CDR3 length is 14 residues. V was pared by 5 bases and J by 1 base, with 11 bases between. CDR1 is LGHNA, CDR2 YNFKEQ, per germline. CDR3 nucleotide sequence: TGTGCCAGCAGCGGGGGGGACATCCAAGAGACCCAGTACTTC. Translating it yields CASSGGDIQETQYF.

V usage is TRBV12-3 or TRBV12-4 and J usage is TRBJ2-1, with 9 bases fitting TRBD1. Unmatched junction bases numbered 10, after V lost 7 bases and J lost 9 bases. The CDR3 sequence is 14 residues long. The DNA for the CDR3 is TGTGCCAGCATTGGGGGACAGGGAGGCCTTGAGCAGTTCTTC. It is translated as CASIGGQGGLEQFF.

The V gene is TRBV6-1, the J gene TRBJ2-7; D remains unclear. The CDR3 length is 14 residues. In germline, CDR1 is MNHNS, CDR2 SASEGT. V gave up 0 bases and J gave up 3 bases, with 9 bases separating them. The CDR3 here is CASSEALDGYEQYF. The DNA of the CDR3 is TGTGCCAGCAGTGAAGCTTTGGACGGCTACGAGCAGTACTTC.